The present TCR beta chain was sequenced within a study of human T cells and chemical hapten exposure. Study-wide background: Throughout a study of around six months, patients underwent weekly scalp administration of diphenylcyclopropenone doses. Enrolled patients were predominantly female and had alopecia areata, totalis or universalis. Notes on the study in general: High-frequency TCRs, those above 1 in 1000, stayed the same after DPC sensitization.

This clonotype came up a few times. Its antigen is not known. This CDR3 comprises 12 residues. From germline, CDR1 is SQVTM and CDR2 ANQGSEA. Losses at the gene ends were 7 bases for V and 8 bases for J; bases not matched to a gene: 5. Sample time point: patch test 1, 2 weeks after DPC sensitization. As to treatment: therapeutic diphenylcyclopropenone sensitization with weekly scalp DPC. Whole blood that had not been fractionated was the source of extracted total RNA. Donors were 18 to 70-year-old alopecia patients suitable for DPC. One entry per CDR3 protein, called by TCRdb with MiXCR from the RACE reads. Among some 52,000 distinct CDR3 sequences, 9.5% to 11% were seen once, and the ten largest hold about 1.7%.

Material: whole blood, obtained in connection with sensitization to the hapten diphenylcyclopropenone (DPC). This sequence originates from a woman aged 40-49 years with alopecia areata. Some clones in this sample may be carry-over from other donors' samples. The chain combines TRBV29-1 with TRBJ2-1; TRBD2 aligns across 10 bases. CDR3 DNA: TGCAGCGCCCTAGCGGGAGTCGATGAGCAGTTCTTC. This translates into CSALAGVDEQFF.